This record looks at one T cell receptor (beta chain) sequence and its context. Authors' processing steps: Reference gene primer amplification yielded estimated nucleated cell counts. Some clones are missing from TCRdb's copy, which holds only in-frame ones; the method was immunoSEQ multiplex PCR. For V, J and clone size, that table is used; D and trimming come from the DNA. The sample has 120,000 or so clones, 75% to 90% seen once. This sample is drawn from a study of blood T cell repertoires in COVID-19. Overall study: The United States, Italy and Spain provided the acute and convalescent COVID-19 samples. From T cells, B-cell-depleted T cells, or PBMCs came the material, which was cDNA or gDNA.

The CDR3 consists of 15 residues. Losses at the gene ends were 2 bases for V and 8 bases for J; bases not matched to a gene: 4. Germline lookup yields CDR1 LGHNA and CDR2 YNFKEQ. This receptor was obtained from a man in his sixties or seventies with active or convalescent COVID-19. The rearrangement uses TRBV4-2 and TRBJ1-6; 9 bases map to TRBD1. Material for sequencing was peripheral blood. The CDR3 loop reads CASSQTTGGDSPLHF. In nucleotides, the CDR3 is TGTGCCAGCAGCCAAACTACAGGGGGCGATTCACCCCTCCACTTT.